This T cell receptor (beta chain) comes out of a study of shared clonotypes between healthy human individuals. From germline, CDR1 is MDHEN and CDR2 SYDVKM. Unmatched junction bases numbered 3, after V lost 2 bases and J lost 0 bases. This CDR3 contains 15 residues. Samples underwent the assay at deep level. The repertoire was sequenced with immunoSEQ multiplex PCR; TCRdb's copy has only in-frame clones and lacks some. This sample has over a million clones, with roughly 95% found just once. Study-wide results and limits: Sorted-subset sequencing, rarefaction showed, was incomplete despite large depth. The study generally estimated greater richness for naive than memory subsets.

Note on this clone: Its specificity is not known.

Material: naive CD4+ T cells sorted from blood. Subset of the sample: CD45RA+ positively selected. This sequence originates from a man aged 30-40 years in good health. The genes are TRBV28 and TRBJ1-1, with TRBD1 matching over 7 bases. CDR3 sequence: CASSLRRGLNTEAFF. The CDR3 DNA sequence: TGTGCCAGCAGTTTAAGGAGGGGGCTGAACACTGAAGCTTTCTTT.